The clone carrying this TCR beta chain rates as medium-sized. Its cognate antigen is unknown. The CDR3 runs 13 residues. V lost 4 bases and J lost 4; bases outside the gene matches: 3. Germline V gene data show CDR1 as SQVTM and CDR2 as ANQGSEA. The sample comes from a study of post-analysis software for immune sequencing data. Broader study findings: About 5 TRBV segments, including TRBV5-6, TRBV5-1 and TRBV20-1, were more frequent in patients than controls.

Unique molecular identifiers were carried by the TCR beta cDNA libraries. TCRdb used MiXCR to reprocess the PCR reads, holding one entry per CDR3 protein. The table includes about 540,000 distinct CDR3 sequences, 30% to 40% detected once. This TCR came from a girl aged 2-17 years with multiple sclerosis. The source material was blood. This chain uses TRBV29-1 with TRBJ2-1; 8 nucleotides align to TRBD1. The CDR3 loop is CSVAGGDYNEQFF. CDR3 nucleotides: TGCAGCGTTGCAGGGGGCGATTACAATGAGCAGTTCTTC.